The 6 T cell receptor beta chains listed next were all sequenced from one sample in a study of cytomegalovirus exposure and HLA in healthy donors. Use of 60 Vbeta and 13 Jbeta primers characterized the PCR. Assay used: immunoSEQ multiplex PCR; TCRdb lists only in-frame clones, some missing. The table shows 150,000 to 200,000 clones, with roughly 87% occurring only once. Sequenced input: PBMCs. Receptors were obtained from a man between 40 and 49 years old in good health and CMV-seronegative.

The chain is built from TRBV6-9 and TRBJ1-5, with D perhaps TRBD1 (6 bases). The CDR3 spans 16 residues. V was shortened by 6 bases and J by 2 bases, with 17 bases between the two germline ends. From germline, CDR1 is MNHGY and CDR2 SVAAGI. The CDR3 nucleotides read TGTGCCAGCAGCCCACATCGCCCAGGGGGCAATCAGCCCCAGCATTTT. This encodes CASSPHRPGGNQPQHF.

This chain connects TRBV4-1 to TRBJ2-2, with D possibly TRBD2 on 6 matching bases. Trimming took 2 bases from V and 5 from J, leaving 21 bases between them. The germline V gene has CDR1 MGHRA and CDR2 YSYEKL. This CDR3 has 18 amino acids. CDR3 residues: CASSQPDRGRTFTGELFF. In DNA form, the CDR3 reads TGCGCCAGCAGCCAACCTGACCGGGGGAGGACTTTTACCGGGGAGCTGTTTTTT.

The chain employs TRBV5-1 and TRBJ1-4; TRBD1 matches at 7 bases. The junction had 0 bases not matched to a gene; V was cut back by 1 base and J by 0 bases. CDR1 and CDR2 from the germline V gene are SGHRS and YFSETQ. The CDR3 has 15 residues. The CDR3 bases are TGCGCCAGCAGCTTGACAGGGGCAACTAATGAAAAACTGTTTTTT. It yields the protein CASSLTGATNEKLFF.

For this clone: The identical CDR3 is also encoded by other nucleotide sequences in the sample. This sequence joins TRBV5-1 and TRBJ2-7, with 7 positions matching TRBD2. The junction had 0 bases not matched to a gene; V was cut back by 0 bases and J by 0 bases. The CDR3 totals 14 residues. CDR1 and CDR2 from the germline V gene are SGHRS and YFSETQ. CDR3 loop: CASSLGGSSYEQYF. The CDR3, as DNA: TGCGCCAGCAGCTTGGGCGGGAGCTCCTACGAGCAGTACTTC. Filled out from reference TRBV5-1 and TRBJ2-7, the complete variable domain reads KAGVTQTPRYLIKTRGQQVTLSCSPISGHRSVSWYQQTPGQGLQFLFEYFSETQRNKGNFPGRFSGRQFSNSRSEMNVSTLELGDSALYLCASSLGGSSYEQYFGPGTRLTVT.

This clone was observed a few times. V usage is TRBV7-3 and J usage is TRBJ2-2; maybe TRBD2 (7 bases). Germline V gene sequence: CDR1 SGHTA, CDR2 FQGTGA. Deletions cut 1 base from V and 6 bases from J, with 21 bases between. The CDR3 is 18 amino acids. The CDR3 sequence: CASSLNSGGLSGAGELFF. CDR3 nucleotide sequence: TGTGCCAGCAGCTTAAACTCGGGGGGCCTGTCAGGGGCCGGGGAGCTGTTTTTT.

This chain links TRBV7-2 with TRBJ2-7, with D perhaps TRBD2 (6 bases). The CDR3 contains 14 residues. V gave up 8 bases and J gave up 1 base, with 15 bases separating them. Germline-derived CDR1 and CDR2 are SGHTA and FQGNSA. CDR3 coding DNA: TGTGCCAGCCGACCCCTAGGGAGGTCCTACGAGCAGTACTTC. Residues: CASRPLGRSYEQYF.